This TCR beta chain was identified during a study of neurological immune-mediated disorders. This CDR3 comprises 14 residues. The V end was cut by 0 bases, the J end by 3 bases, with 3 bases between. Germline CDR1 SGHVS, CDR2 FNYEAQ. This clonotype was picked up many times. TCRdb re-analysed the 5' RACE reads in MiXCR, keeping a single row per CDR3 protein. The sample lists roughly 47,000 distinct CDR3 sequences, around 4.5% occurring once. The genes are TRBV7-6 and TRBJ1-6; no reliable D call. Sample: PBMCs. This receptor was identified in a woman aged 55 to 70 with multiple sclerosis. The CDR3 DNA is TGTGCCAGCAGCTTAGCTCTCTATAATTCACCCCTCCACTTT. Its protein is CASSLALYNSPLHF.